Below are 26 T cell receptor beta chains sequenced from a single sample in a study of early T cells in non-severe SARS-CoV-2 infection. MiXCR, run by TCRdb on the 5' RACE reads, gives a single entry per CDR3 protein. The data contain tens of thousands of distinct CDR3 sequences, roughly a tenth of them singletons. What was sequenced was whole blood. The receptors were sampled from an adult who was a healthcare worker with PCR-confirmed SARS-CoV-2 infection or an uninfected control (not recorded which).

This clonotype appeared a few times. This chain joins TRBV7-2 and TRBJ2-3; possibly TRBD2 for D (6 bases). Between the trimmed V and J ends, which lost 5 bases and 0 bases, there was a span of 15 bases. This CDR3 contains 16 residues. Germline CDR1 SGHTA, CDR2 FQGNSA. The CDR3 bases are TGTGCCAGCAGCCCCGGGGGTTTCGCTAGCACAGATACGCAGTATTTT. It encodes CASSPGGFASTDTQYF.

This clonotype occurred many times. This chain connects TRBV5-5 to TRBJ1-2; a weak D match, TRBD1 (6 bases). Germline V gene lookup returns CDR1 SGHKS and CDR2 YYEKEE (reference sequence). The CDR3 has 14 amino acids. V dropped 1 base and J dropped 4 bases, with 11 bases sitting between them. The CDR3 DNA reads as TGTGCCAGCAGCTTGACAGGGCGCGGCTATGGCTACACCTTC. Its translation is CASSLTGRGYGYTF.

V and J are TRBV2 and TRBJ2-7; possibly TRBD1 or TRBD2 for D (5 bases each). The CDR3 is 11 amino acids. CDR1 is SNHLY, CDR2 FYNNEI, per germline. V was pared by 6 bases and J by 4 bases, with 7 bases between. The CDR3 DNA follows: TGTGCCAGCAGGAGGGGTTACGAGCAGTACTTC. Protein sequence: CASRRGYEQYF. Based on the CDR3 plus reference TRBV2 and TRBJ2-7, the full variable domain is EPEVTQTPSHQVTQMGQEVILRCVPISNHLYFYWYRQILGQKVEFLVSFYNNEISEKSEIFDDQFSVERPDGSNFTLKIRSTKLEDSAMYFCASRRGYEQYFGPGTRLTVT.

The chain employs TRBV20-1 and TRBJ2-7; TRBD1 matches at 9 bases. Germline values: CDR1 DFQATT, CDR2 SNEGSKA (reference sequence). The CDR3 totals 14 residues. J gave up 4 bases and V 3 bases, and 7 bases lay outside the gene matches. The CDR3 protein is CSARGAGTGYEQYF. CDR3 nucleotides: TGCAGTGCTAGGGGGGCCGGGACAGGGTACGAGCAGTACTTC.

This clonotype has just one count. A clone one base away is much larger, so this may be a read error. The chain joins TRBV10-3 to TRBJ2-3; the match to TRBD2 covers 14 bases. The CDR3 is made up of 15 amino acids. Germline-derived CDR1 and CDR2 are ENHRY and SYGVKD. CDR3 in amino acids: CAIRRTSGGKDMQYF. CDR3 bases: TGTGCCATCAGAAGGACTAGCGGGGGGAAAGATATGCAGTATTTT.

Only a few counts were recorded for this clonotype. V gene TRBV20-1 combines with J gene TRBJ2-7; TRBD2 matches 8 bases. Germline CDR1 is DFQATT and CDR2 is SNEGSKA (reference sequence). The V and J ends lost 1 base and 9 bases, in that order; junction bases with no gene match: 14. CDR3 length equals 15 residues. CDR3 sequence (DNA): TGCAGTGCTAGAGTAGCGGGGCTTACCTACGAAGGGCAGTACTTC. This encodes CSARVAGLTYEGQYF.

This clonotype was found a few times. CDR3 coding DNA: TGCAGCGGTATCGATAACTCCTACGAGCAGTACTTC. Translating gives CSGIDNSYEQYF. The V gene is TRBV29-1, the J gene TRBJ2-7; D remains ambiguous. CDR1 SQVTM and CDR2 ANQGSEA come from the germline V gene. CDR3 length: 12 residues. With 7 bases removed from V and 0 bases from J, the gap between germline ends came to 10 bases.

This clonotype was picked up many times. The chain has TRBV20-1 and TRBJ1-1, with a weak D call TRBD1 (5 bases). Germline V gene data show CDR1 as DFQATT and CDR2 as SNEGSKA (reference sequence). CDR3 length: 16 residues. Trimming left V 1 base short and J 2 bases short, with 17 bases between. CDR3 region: CSARAPRGGSNTEAFF. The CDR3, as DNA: TGCAGTGCTAGAGCTCCCCGTGGGGGATCAAACACTGAAGCTTTCTTT.

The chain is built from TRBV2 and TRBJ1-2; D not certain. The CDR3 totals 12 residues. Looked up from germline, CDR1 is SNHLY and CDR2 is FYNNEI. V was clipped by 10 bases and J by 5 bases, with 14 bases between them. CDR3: CATSYSHYGYTF. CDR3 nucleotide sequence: TGTGCCACCTCATACAGTCATTATGGCTACACCTTC.

The CDR3 DNA reads as TGTGCCAGCAGCCCCCGGTACTTTGAAGCTTTCTTT. It yields the protein CASSPRYFEAFF. The chain couples TRBV11-2 to TRBJ1-1, with no clear D. The CDR3 is made up of 12 amino acids. Trimming pared 5 bases from V and 7 bases from J, leaving 11 bases between. Germline-derived CDR1 and CDR2 are SGHAT and FQNNGV.

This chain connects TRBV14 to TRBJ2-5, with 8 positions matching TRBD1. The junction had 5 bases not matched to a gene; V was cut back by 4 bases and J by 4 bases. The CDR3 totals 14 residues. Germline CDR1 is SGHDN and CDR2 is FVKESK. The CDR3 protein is CASSPWTGSETQYF. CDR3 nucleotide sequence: TGTGCCAGCAGCCCCTGGACAGGGTCAGAGACCCAGTACTTC.

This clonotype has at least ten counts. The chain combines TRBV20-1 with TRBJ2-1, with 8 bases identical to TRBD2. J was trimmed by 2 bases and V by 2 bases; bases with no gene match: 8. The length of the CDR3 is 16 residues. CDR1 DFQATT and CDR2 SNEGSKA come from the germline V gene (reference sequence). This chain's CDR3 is CSARLSGSTPYNEQFF. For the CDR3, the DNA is TGCAGTGCTAGACTCAGCGGGAGCACCCCCTACAATGAGCAGTTCTTC.

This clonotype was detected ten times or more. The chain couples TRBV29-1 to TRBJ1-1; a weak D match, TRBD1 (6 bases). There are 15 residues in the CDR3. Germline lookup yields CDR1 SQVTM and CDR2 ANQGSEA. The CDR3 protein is CKGMGGWGMNTEAFF. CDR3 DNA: TGCAAGGGGATGGGGGGCTGGGGCATGAACACTGAAGCTTTCTTT. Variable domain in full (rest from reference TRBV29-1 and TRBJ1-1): SAVISQKPSRDICQRGTSLTIQCQVDSQVTMMFWYRQQPGQSLTLIATANQGSEATYESGFVIDKFPISRPNLTFSTLTVSNMSPEDSSIYLCKGMGGWGMNTEAFFGQGTRLTVV.

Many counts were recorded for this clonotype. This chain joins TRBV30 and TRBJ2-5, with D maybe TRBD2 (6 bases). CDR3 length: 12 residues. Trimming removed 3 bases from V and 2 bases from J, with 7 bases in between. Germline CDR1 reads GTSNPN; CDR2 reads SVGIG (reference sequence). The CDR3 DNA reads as TGTGCCTGGAGGACTAGGCAAGAGACCCAGTACTTC. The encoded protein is CAWRTRQETQYF.

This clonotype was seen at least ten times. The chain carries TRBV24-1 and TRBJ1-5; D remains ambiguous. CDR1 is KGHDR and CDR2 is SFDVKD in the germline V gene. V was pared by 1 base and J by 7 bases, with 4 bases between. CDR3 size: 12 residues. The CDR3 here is CATSDFGQPQHF. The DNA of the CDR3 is TGTGCCACCAGTGATTTCGGGCAGCCCCAGCATTTT.

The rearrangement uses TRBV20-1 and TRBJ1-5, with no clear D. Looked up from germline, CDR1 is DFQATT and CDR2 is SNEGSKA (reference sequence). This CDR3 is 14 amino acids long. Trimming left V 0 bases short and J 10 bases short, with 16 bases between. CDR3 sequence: CSARDRRGGSPQHF. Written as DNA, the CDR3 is TGCAGTGCTAGAGACCGCCGGGGAGGTTCACCCCAGCATTTT.

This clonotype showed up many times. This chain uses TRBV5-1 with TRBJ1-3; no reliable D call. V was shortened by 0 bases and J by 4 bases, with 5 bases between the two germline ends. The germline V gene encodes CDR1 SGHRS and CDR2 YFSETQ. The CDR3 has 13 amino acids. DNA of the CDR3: TGCGCCAGCAGCTTGGATTCCGGAAACACCATATATTTT. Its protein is CASSLDSGNTIYF.

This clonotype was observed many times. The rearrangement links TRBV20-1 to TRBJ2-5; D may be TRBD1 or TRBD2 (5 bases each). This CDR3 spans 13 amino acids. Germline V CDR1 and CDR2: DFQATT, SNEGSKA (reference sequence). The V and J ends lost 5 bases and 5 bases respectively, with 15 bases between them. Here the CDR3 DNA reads TGCAGTGCTCAAAGGGACCCCGTGGAGACCCAGTACTTC. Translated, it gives CSAQRDPVETQYF.

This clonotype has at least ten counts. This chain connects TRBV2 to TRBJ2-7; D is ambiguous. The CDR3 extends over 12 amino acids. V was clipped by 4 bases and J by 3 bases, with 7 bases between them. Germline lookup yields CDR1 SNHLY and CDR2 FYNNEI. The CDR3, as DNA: TGTGCCAGCAGTGTTCTAGTCTACGAGCAGTACTTC. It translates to CASSVLVYEQYF.

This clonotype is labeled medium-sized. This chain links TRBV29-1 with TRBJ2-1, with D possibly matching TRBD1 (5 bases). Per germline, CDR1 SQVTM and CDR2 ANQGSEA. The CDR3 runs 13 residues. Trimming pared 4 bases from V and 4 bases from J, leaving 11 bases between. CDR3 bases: TGCAGCGTTGGAGACAGCCATTACAATGAGCAGTTCTTC. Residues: CSVGDSHYNEQFF.

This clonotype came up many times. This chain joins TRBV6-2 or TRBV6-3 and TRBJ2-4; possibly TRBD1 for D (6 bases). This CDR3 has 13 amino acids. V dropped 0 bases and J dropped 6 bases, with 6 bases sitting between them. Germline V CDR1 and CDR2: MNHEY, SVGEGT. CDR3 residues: CASSYSTGNIQYF. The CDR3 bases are TGTGCCAGCAGTTACTCGACAGGAAACATTCAGTACTTC.

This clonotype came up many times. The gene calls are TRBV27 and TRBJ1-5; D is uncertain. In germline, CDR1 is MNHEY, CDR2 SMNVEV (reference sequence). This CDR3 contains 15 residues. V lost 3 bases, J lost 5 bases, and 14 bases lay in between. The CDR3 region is CASSFTPLGYQPQHF. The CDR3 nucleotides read TGTGCCAGCAGTTTCACCCCCCTGGGGTATCAGCCCCAGCATTTT.

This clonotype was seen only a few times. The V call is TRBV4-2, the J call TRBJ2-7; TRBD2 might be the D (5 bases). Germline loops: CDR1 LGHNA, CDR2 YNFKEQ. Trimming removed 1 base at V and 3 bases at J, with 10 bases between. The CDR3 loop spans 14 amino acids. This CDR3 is CASSQVGELYEQYF. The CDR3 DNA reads TGTGCCAGCAGCCAAGTGGGAGAGCTCTACGAGCAGTACTTC.

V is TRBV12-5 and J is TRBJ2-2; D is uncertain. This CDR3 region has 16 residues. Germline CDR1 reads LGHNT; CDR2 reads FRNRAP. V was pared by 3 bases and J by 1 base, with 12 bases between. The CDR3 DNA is TGTGCTAGTGGTTTCTCAGAAATACTGAACACCGGGGAGCTGTTTTTT. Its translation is CASGFSEILNTGELFF.

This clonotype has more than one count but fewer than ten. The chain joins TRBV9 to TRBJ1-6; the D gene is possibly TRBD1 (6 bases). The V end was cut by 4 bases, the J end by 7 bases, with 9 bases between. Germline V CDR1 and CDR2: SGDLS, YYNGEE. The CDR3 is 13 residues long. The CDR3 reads CASSSGVNSPLHF. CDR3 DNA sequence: TGTGCCAGCAGCTCAGGGGTCAATTCACCCCTCCACTTT.

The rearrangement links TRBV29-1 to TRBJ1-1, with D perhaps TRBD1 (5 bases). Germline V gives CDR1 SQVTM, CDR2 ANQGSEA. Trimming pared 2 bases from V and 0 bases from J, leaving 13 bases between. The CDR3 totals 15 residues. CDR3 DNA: TGCAGCGTTGAACCAGGGTGGGGGATGAACACTGAAGCTTTCTTT. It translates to CSVEPGWGMNTEAFF.